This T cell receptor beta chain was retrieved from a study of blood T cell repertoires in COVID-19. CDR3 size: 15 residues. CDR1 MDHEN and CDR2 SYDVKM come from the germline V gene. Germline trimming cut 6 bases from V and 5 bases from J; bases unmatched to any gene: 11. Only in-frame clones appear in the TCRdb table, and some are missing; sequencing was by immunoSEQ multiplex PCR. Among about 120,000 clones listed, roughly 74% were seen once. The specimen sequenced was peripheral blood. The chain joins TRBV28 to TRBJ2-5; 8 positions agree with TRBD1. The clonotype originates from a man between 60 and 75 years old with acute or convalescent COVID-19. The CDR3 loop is CASRNQGAGWETQYF. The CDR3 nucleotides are TGTGCCAGCAGAAACCAGGGGGCTGGGTGGGAGACCCAGTACTTC. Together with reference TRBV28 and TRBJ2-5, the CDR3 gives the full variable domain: DVKVTQSSRYLVKRTGEKVFLECVQDMDHENMFWYRQDPGLGLRLIYFSYDVKMKEKGDIPEGYSVSREKKERFSLILESASTNQTSMYLCASRNQGAGWETQYFGPGTRLLVL.